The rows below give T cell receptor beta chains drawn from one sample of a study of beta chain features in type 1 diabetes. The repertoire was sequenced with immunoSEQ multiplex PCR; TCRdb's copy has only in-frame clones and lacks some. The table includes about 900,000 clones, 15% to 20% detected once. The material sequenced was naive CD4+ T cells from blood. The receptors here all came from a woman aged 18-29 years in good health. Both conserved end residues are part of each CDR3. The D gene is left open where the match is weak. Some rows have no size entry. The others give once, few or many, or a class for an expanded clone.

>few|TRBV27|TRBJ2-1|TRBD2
CASSPHGSGSSYNEQFF
TGTGCCAGCAGTCCCCACGGTAGCGGGAGTTCCTACAATGAGCAGTTCTTC
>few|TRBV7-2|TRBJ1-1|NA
CASSLTGTNMNTEAFF
TGTGCCAGCAGCTTGACCGGGACAAACATGAACACTGAAGCTTTCTTT
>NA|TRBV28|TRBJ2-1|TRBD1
CASLRTGYNEQFF
TGTGCCAGTCTTAGGACAGGCTACAATGAGCAGTTCTTC
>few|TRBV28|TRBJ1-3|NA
CASRGAASGNTIYF
TGTGCCAGCAGAGGAGCAGCCTCTGGAAACACCATATATTTT
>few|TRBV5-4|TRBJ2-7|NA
CASSLGRTKSYEQYF
TGTGCCAGCAGCTTGGGCAGGACCAAATCCTACGAGCAGTACTTC
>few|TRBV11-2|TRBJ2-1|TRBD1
CASSSLRDRGWGYNEQFF
TGTGCCAGCAGCTCACTAAGGGACAGGGGGTGGGGATACAATGAGCAGTTCTTC
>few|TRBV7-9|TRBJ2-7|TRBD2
CASSPLAGGPSGYEQYF
TGTGCCAGCAGCCCTCTAGCGGGAGGGCCCTCGGGATACGAGCAGTACTTC
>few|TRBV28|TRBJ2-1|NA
CASSPGGSYNEQFF
TGTGCCAGCAGTCCAGGAGGGAGCTACAATGAGCAGTTCTTC
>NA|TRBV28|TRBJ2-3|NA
CASSLPLVADTQYF
TGTGCCAGCAGTTTACCTCTTGTCGCAGATACGCAGTATTTT
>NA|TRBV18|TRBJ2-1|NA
CASSPDLPSYNEQFF
TGTGCCAGCTCACCGGACTTGCCTTCCTACAATGAGCAGTTCTTC
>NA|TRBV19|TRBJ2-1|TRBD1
CASSPPIRDSKRGGDYNEQFF
TGTGCCAGTAGTCCTCCGATAAGGGACAGCAAACGAGGTGGGGATTACAATGAGCAGTTCTTC
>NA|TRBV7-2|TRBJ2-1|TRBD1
CASSHLRDRGRNEQFF
TGTGCCAGCAGCCATCTCCGGGACAGGGGGCGCAATGAGCAGTTCTTC
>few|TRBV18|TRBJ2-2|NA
CASSPPARGSNTGELFF
TGTGCCAGCTCACCACCGGCCCGGGGGTCGAACACCGGGGAGCTGTTTTTT
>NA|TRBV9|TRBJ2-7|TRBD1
CASSPRTGGQQYF
TGTGCCAGCAGCCCCCGGACAGGGGGACAGCAGTACTTC
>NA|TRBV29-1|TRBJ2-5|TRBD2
CSVELAGHQETQYF
TGCAGCGTTGAACTAGCGGGACATCAAGAGACCCAGTACTTC
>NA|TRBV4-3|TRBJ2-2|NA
CASSQEAARPTGELFF
TGCGCCAGCAGCCAAGAGGCTGCACGACCTACCGGGGAGCTGTTTTTT
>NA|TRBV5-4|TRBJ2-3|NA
CASSFGVAAHTDTQYF
TGTGCCAGCAGCTTTGGCGTAGCGGCCCACACAGATACGCAGTATTTT
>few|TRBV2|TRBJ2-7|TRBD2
CASSIAGATYEQYF
TGTGCCAGCAGTATAGCGGGAGCGACATACGAGCAGTACTTC
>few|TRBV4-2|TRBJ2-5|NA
CASSQELAGQETQYF
TGTGCCAGCAGCCAAGAACTAGCCGGACAAGAGACCCAGTACTTC
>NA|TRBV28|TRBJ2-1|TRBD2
CASSIKGVSGRYLQFF
TGTGCCAGCAGTATCAAGGGAGTTAGCGGGAGGTACCTACAGTTCTTC
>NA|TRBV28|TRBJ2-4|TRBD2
CASSPGVAGAHIQYF
TGTGCCAGCAGCCCCGGGGTAGCGGGAGCTCACATTCAGTACTTC
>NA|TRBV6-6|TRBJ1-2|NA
CASSLEAYGYTF
TGTGCCAGCAGTTTAGAGGCCTATGGCTACACCTTC
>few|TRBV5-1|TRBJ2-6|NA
CASSLSFSNSGANVLTF
TGCGCCAGCAGCTTGAGTTTCAGCAACTCTGGGGCCAACGTCCTGACTTTC
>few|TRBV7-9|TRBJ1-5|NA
CASSPDGADRPQHF
TGTGCCAGCAGTCCTGACGGAGCAGATCGGCCCCAGCATTTT
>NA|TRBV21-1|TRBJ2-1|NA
CASTSSAGTGLVGWRSYNEQFF
TGTGCCAGCACCTCATCGGCCGGGACTGGGCTGGTGGGGTGGCGCTCCTACAATGAGCAGTTCTTC
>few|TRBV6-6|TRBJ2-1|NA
CASRKDLDLDEQFF
TGTGCCAGCAGGAAAGACCTAGATCTCGATGAGCAGTTCTTC
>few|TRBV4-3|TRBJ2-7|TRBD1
CASSQGVGTGPYEQYF
TGCGCCAGCAGCCAAGGTGTGGGGACAGGGCCCTACGAGCAGTACTTC
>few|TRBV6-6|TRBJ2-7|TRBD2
CASSYSLAGGSYEQYF
TGTGCCAGCAGTTACTCTTTAGCGGGAGGGTCCTACGAGCAGTACTTC
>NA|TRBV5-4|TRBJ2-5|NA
CASSFSRQARGETQYF
TGTGCCAGCAGCTTCTCTCGCCAGGCCCGCGGCGAGACCCAGTACTTC
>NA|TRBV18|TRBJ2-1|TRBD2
CASSPPSGGRYNEQFF
TGTGCCAGCTCACCCCCTAGCGGGGGGCGATACAATGAGCAGTTCTTC
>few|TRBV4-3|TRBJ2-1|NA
CASSQDSVITYNEQFF
TGCGCCAGCAGCCAAGATTCGGTAATCACCTACAATGAGCAGTTCTTC
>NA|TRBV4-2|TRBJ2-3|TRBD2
CASSQGTAREADTQYF
TGTGCCAGCAGCCAAGGTACCGCGCGGGAGGCAGATACGCAGTATTTT
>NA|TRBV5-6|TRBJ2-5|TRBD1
CASSLYRTGEETQYF
TGTGCCAGCAGCTTGTATCGGACAGGGGAAGAGACCCAGTACTTC
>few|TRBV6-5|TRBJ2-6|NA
CASRGTSSGANVLTF
TGTGCCTCACGGGGCACGTCCTCTGGGGCCAACGTCCTGACTTTC
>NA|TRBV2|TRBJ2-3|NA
CASSELVRTDTQYF
TGTGCCAGCAGTGAACTTGTACGGACAGATACGCAGTATTTT
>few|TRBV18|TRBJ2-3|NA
CASSLRTTTDTQYF
TGTGCCAGCTCACTACGGACAACCACAGATACGCAGTATTTT
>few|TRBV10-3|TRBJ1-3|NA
CAISDGGRNTIYF
TGTGCCATCAGTGACGGGGGCCGAAACACCATATATTTT
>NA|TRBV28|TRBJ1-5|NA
CASSLLGRTDQPQHF
TGTGCCAGCAGTTTATTAGGCCGAACCGATCAGCCCCAGCATTTT
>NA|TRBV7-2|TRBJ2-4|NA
CASSRVLAKNIQYF
TGTGCCAGCAGTCGAGTACTAGCCAAAAACATTCAGTACTTC
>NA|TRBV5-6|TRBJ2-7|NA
CASSLAPLSYEQYF
TGTGCCAGCAGCTTGGCCCCCCTCTCCTACGAGCAGTACTTC
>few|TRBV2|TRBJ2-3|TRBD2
CASSELREGTDTQYF
TGTGCCAGCAGTGAGTTGCGGGAGGGCACAGATACGCAGTATTTT
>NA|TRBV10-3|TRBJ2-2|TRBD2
CAIRGRDTGELFF
TGTGCCATCCGGGGGAGGGACACCGGGGAGCTGTTTTTT
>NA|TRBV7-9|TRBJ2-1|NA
CASSLVSQGDEQFF
TGTGCCAGCAGCTTAGTATCCCAGGGAGATGAGCAGTTCTTC
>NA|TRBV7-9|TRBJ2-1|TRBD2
CASSFSGLAGVVYNEQFF
TGTGCCAGCAGCTTCTCTGGACTAGCGGGAGTGGTTTACAATGAGCAGTTCTTC
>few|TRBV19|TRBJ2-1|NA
CASSIHRRGPTNNEQFF
TGTGCCAGTAGTATACATAGACGGGGGCCTACTAACAATGAGCAGTTCTTC